These 21 T cell receptor beta chains originate from one sample sequenced in a study of memory CD8 T cells in hepatitis C reinfection (dated by TCRdb to 2016 to 2017). Library construction relied on the immunoSEQ multiplex PCR assay. TCRdb obtained this table from immuneACCESS and retained in-frame rearrangements with V and J assigned. These tables miss some clones; where compared with another copy, unresolved V genes account for less than half of the shortfall, and the remainder is unexplained. Here the sample has over 35,000 clones; 70% to 90% occur a single time. Under 1.5% of the sample is taken by the ten largest. What this sample's time point label stands for: peak reinfection, 3 to 8 weeks after reinfection detection. TCR sequencing was performed on the sorted cells directly ex vivo, without any in vitro expansion beforehand. The source material was naive CD8+ T cells sorted from blood. In the paper's terms, the cell subset or site label means: total naive CD8+CD45RO- T cells. These receptors were collected from a man aged 18 to 35 with hepatitis C virus infection.

The chain combines TRBV6-1 with TRBJ2-7; 10 nucleotides match TRBD2. V shed 1 base and J 2 bases; nucleotides not matched to a gene: 2. The CDR3 runs 15 residues. CDR1 MNHNS and CDR2 SASEGT come from the germline V gene. CDR3 amino acids: CASSEELAGPYEQYF. The CDR3 DNA follows: TGTGCCAGCAGTGAAGAACTAGCGGGACCCTACGAGCAGTACTTC.

V gene TRBV27 combines with J gene TRBJ2-2, with TRBD2 matching 9 bases. The CDR3 has 16 residues. V shed 4 bases and J 6 bases; nucleotides not matched to a gene: 9. The germline V gene encodes CDR1 MNHEY and CDR2 SMNVEV (reference sequence). Written as DNA, the CDR3 is TGTGCCAGCAGTTCCTCGCGAGGCGGGGGGGCCGGGGAGCTGTTTTTT. It codes for CASSSSRGGGAGELFF.

This clone was seen a single time. CDR3 residues: CASSSTGSTIYF. The CDR3 DNA is TGTGCCAGCAGCTCGACCGGGAGCACCATATATTTT. V and J are TRBV6-5 and TRBJ1-3; D gene uncertain. Germline CDR1 reads MNHEY; CDR2 reads SVGAGI. Trimming stripped 6 bases from V and 9 bases from J, with 12 bases between. The CDR3 is 12 residues long.

The chain carries TRBV6-6 and TRBJ2-1; TRBD2 agrees at 12 bases. CDR3 length: 15 residues. Per the germline V gene, CDR1 is MNHNY and CDR2 is SVGAGI (reference sequence). The J segment lost 6 bases and the V segment lost 2 bases, leaving 2 bases of the junction unmatched. The CDR3 DNA reads as TGTGCCAGCAGTTACACTAGCGGGGGGCGCAATGAGCAGTTCTTC. Translated: CASSYTSGGRNEQFF.

The chain combines TRBV18 with TRBJ2-1; 9 bases are a match to TRBD1. Germline V lookup: CDR1 KGHSH, CDR2 LQKENI. The CDR3 has 18 residues. With V trimmed by 3 bases and J by 6 bases, 15 bases remained unmatched. DNA of the CDR3: TGTGCCAGCTCACCCTATGGACAGGGGCGGATTCGAGGCAATGAGCAGTTCTTC. Residues: CASSPYGQGRIRGNEQFF. Drawing the rest from reference TRBV18 and TRBJ2-1, the complete variable domain is NAGVMQNPRHLVRRRGQEARLRCSPMKGHSHVYWYRQLPEEGLKFMVYLQKENIIDESGMPKERFSAEFPKEGPSILRIQQVVRGDSAAYFCASSPYGQGRIRGNEQFFGPGTRLTVL.

This clone was observed a few times. The rearrangement uses TRBV6-1 and TRBJ2-5; 7 nucleotides line up with TRBD1. The junction had 7 bases not matched to a gene; V was cut back by 3 bases and J by 12 bases. The CDR3 spans 12 residues. CDR1 is MNHNS, CDR2 SASEGT, per germline. CDR3 DNA sequence: TGTGCCAGCAGTGAGACAGGGTTGCTGAAGTACTTC. Translating it yields CASSETGLLKYF.

V is TRBV5-1 and J is TRBJ2-7; no clear D gene. V was clipped by 1 base and J by 2 bases, with 10 bases between them. Germline loops: CDR1 SGHRS, CDR2 YFSETQ. This CDR3 has 14 amino acids. CDR3 in DNA: TGCGCCAGCAGCTTGTATCAGGCCGCCTACGAGCAGTACTTC. It yields the protein CASSLYQAAYEQYF.

This clone was observed a handful of times. This chain connects TRBV14 to TRBJ1-2; the D gene is possibly TRBD1 (5 bases). Germline V gene data show CDR1 as SGHDN and CDR2 as FVKESK. This CDR3 contains 13 residues. The V end lost 4 bases, the J end lost 7 bases, and 13 bases lay between the germline ends. CDR3 sequence (DNA): TGTGCCAGCAGCCCCTTCGGGGGTAGTGGCTACACCTTC. The encoded protein is CASSPFGGSGYTF.

The J gene is TRBJ2-1, the V gene TRBV10-3; 11 bases match TRBD2. V was pared by 9 bases and J by 2 bases, with 3 bases of the junction left unmatched. The CDR3 extends over 14 amino acids. Germline CDR1 reads ENHRY; CDR2 reads SYGVKD. The CDR3 loop is CAIEGLAAYNEQFF. DNA for the CDR3: TGTGCCATAGAGGGACTAGCGGCCTACAATGAGCAGTTCTTC.

The rearrangement links TRBV6-5 to TRBJ2-2; maybe TRBD2 (5 bases). The germline V gene encodes CDR1 MNHEY and CDR2 SVGAGI. With 5 bases removed from V and 4 bases from J, the gap between germline ends came to 5 bases. The CDR3 has 12 residues. CDR3 nucleotide sequence: TGTGCCAGCAGTACTAGCACCGGGGAGCTGTTTTTT. Amino acid sequence: CASSTSTGELFF.

This clone was seen once. This sequence joins TRBV28 and TRBJ2-1, with D possibly matching TRBD2 (6 bases). V was clipped by 5 bases and J by 0 bases, with 14 bases between them. Germline V CDR1 and CDR2: MDHEN, SYDVKM. The CDR3 extends over 16 amino acids. This chain's CDR3 is CASSAFSGSSYNEQFF. CDR3 coding DNA: TGTGCCAGCAGTGCGTTTAGCGGAAGCTCCTACAATGAGCAGTTCTTC.

For the CDR3, the DNA is TGTGCCGGAGACAGGCTAAGAACCTTGTTGACCCAGTACTTC. Protein sequence: CAGDRLRTLLTQYF. The chain is built from TRBV19 and TRBJ2-5; tentatively, D is TRBD1 (6 bases). In germline, CDR1 is LNHDA, CDR2 SQIVND (reference sequence). Trimming shortened V by 11 bases and J by 7 bases, and 23 bases separated the two germline ends. The CDR3 loop spans 14 amino acids.

The rearrangement links TRBV2 to TRBJ1-1; TRBD1 is a possible D gene (6 bases). CDR1 and CDR2 from the germline V gene are SNHLY and FYNNEI. Between the trimmed V and J ends, which lost 2 bases and 1 base, there was a span of 14 bases. The CDR3 is 16 residues long. The CDR3 loop is CASSEFGTNRNTEAFF. The DNA for the CDR3 is TGTGCCAGCAGTGAATTTGGGACAAACCGGAACACTGAAGCTTTCTTT.

The V call is TRBV5-1, the J call TRBJ2-3, with TRBD2 identical over 15 bases. From germline, CDR1 is SGHRS and CDR2 YFSETQ. V was clipped by 2 bases and J by 3 bases; unmatched bases: 4. The CDR3 extends over 17 amino acids. The CDR3 spells CASSFGLAGGRTDTQYF. Here the CDR3 DNA reads TGCGCCAGCAGCTTCGGACTAGCGGGAGGGCGGACAGATACGCAGTATTTT.

This chain connects TRBV29-1 to TRBJ2-2; no definite D call. The length of the CDR3 is 13 residues. The V gene lost 8 bases and the J gene lost 0 bases, with 10 bases spanning the gap. The germline V gene has CDR1 SQVTM and CDR2 ANQGSEA. The CDR3 region has the DNA TGCAGCTTCCTAAACCCGAACACCGGGGAGCTGTTTTTT. Its translation is CSFLNPNTGELFF.

V is TRBV7-9 and J is TRBJ1-3; 7 bases are a match to TRBD1. Trimming cost V 4 bases and J 0 bases; bases outside gene matches: 6. Germline CDR1 and CDR2: SEHNR and FQNEAQ (reference sequence). This CDR3 comprises 16 residues. The CDR3 here is CASSWVTGPSGNTIYF. The DNA for the CDR3 is TGTGCCAGCAGCTGGGTGACAGGGCCCTCTGGAAACACCATATATTTT.

This chain joins TRBV6-6 and TRBJ2-3; 13 bases match TRBD2. The germline V gene has CDR1 MNHNY and CDR2 SVGAGI (reference sequence). The trim removed 4 bases at V and 4 bases at J, leaving 5 bases unmatched. This CDR3 is 16 amino acids long. Here the CDR3 reads CASSLLLAGGSDTQYF. CDR3 in DNA: TGTGCCAGCAGTTTACTACTAGCGGGGGGGTCAGATACGCAGTATTTT.

The rearrangement links TRBV10-2 to TRBJ1-1; D may be TRBD1 (5 bases). Germline CDR1 reads WSHSY; CDR2 reads SAAADI. The CDR3 sequence is 13 residues long. Trimming shortened V by 7 bases and J by 0 bases, and 9 bases separated the two germline ends. Here the CDR3 reads CASTGSMNTEAFF. CDR3 nucleotide sequence: TGCGCCAGCACAGGGTCCATGAACACTGAAGCTTTCTTT.

The chain combines TRBV9 with TRBJ2-4, with 8 bases lining up with TRBD1. Germline CDR1 SGDLS, CDR2 YYNGEE. This CDR3 comprises 18 residues. V shed 4 bases and J 0 bases; nucleotides not matched to a gene: 12. CDR3 in amino acids: CASSNKGQVKLAKNIQYF. In DNA, the CDR3 is TGTGCCAGCAGCAACAAGGGACAGGTTAAACTAGCCAAAAACATTCAGTACTTC.

J is TRBJ1-4 and V is TRBV19, with 10 nucleotides matching TRBD1. Germline V CDR1 and CDR2: LNHDA, SQIVND (reference sequence). J gave up 6 bases and V 9 bases, and 4 bases lay outside the gene matches. The CDR3 is 13 amino acids. CDR3 in amino acids: CASGTGEDEKLFF. CDR3 sequence (DNA): TGTGCCAGCGGGACAGGGGAAGATGAAAAACTGTTTTTT.

This clone was seen only once. V usage is TRBV28 and J usage is TRBJ2-1, with 13 bases identical to TRBD2. The trim removed 3 bases at V and 4 bases at J, leaving 6 bases unmatched. In germline, CDR1 is MDHEN, CDR2 SYDVKM. This CDR3 region has 17 residues. The CDR3 region has the DNA TGTGCCAGCAGTTTTAGGGGGGGACTAGCGGGGTACAATGAGCAGTTCTTC. Its translation is CASSFRGGLAGYNEQFF.